This T cell receptor beta chain was retrieved from a study of blood T cell repertoires in COVID-19. Germline V CDR1 and CDR2: LNHDA, SQIVND (reference sequence). The V end was cut by 3 bases, the J end by 0 bases, with 11 bases between. This CDR3 is 15 amino acids long. As originally analysed: The assay estimated nucleated cells by amplifying reference gene primers. Using immunoSEQ multiplex PCR, the repertoire was profiled, and TCRdb retains in-frame clones only, with some absent. V, J and clone size were drawn from that table, and D and trimming were deduced from the DNA. The repertoire holds about 210,000 clones, with about nine tenths as singletons.

The source of this sequence is a woman in her thirties or forties with acute or convalescent COVID-19. V is TRBV19 and J is TRBJ1-1; D not resolved. Sequencing was done on a sample of peripheral blood. The CDR3 loop is CASSIVAIMNTEAFF. The CDR3 nucleotides are TGTGCCAGTAGTATTGTGGCCATAATGAACACTGAAGCTTTCTTT.